The next 19 T cell receptor beta chains were all read from a single sample in a study of T-cell reconstitution after alpha-beta-depleted transplantation in children. Researchers prepared the TCRbeta library using unique molecular identifiers, the study reports. From the PCR reads, TCRdb called clonotypes with MiXCR, one entry per CDR3 protein. This table has roughly 160,000 distinct CDR3 sequences, more than 9.5% appearing once. The specimen was PBMCs, collected before TCRalphabeta/CD19-depleted stem cell transplant. The receptors derive from a boy aged 2 to 9 with acute myeloid leukemia, due to receive a stem cell transplant.

V is TRBV5-4 and J is TRBJ2-1; D assignment may be TRBD1 or TRBD2 (5 bases each). V lost 3 bases, J lost 7 bases, and 14 bases lay in between. In germline, CDR1 is SGHNT, CDR2 YYREEE (reference sequence). There are 14 residues in the CDR3. CDR3 DNA sequence: TGTGCCAGCAGCTGGGACCCGCTCGGGAATGAGCAGTTCTTC. The encoded protein is CASSWDPLGNEQFF.

This clonotype showed up many times. This sequence joins TRBV7-9 and TRBJ1-1; 7 positions agree with TRBD1. Germline values: CDR1 SEHNR, CDR2 FQNEAQ (reference sequence). The CDR3 runs 14 residues. With V trimmed by 0 bases and J by 11 bases, 9 bases remained unmatched. CDR3 sequence (DNA): TGTGCCAGCAGCTTAGCTGCGGGACAGCTTTTGGCTTTCTTT. It translates to CASSLAAGQLLAFF.

There are many counts of this clonotype. The genes are TRBV20-1 and TRBJ2-7; D may be TRBD2 (6 bases). The CDR3 covers 14 residues. The V and J ends lost 3 bases and 4 bases respectively, with 16 bases between them. Germline CDR1 is DFQATT and CDR2 is SNEGSKA (reference sequence). CDR3 sequence: CSASAEGAGYEQYF. The CDR3 region has the DNA TGCAGTGCTAGTGCTGAGGGAGCGGGTTACGAGCAGTACTTC.

This clonotype was picked up many times. V usage is TRBV12-3 or TRBV12-4 and J usage is TRBJ1-6; weak D call: TRBD1 (5 bases). The CDR3 runs to 14 residues. V lost 7 bases, J lost 8 bases, and 15 bases lay in between. In DNA, the CDR3 is TGTGCCAGCACCCTACAGGTACGTGATTCACCCCTCCACTTT. Residues: CASTLQVRDSPLHF.

This clonotype was counted ten times or more. V is TRBV28 and J is TRBJ2-3; possible D gene TRBD2, 6 bases. V was trimmed by 5 bases and J by 4 bases, leaving 16 bases between them. CDR1 is MDHEN, CDR2 SYDVKM, per germline. The CDR3 runs to 15 residues. The CDR3 sequence: CASSPRDGSADTQYF. CDR3 coding DNA: TGTGCCAGCAGTCCCAGGGACGGGAGCGCAGATACGCAGTATTTT.

This clonotype was found once. This could be a read error, since a much larger clone is one nucleotide away. This rearrangement joins TRBV5-6 to TRBJ2-2, with TRBD2 as a possible D gene (5 bases). Germline CDR1 reads SGHDT; CDR2 reads YYEEEE. The CDR3 runs to 17 residues. The CDR3 nucleotides are TGTGCCAGCAGCTTGGCTTGGGGTTCGGCGAACACCGGGGAGCTGTATTTT. As protein: CASSLAWGSANTGELYF.

Ten or more counts support this clonotype. The chain links TRBV6-5 to TRBJ2-2; 8 nucleotides match TRBD2. Per germline, CDR1 MNHEY and CDR2 SVGAGI. The V and J ends lost 7 bases and 5 bases, in that order; junction bases with no gene match: 3. CDR3 length: 13 residues. As DNA, the CDR3 is TGTGCCAGCACGCGGGGGGAAACCGGGGAGCTGTTTTTT. Translating it yields CASTRGETGELFF.

In this sample, this clonotype turned up many times. The chain couples TRBV20-1 to TRBJ2-1, with D uncertain. The CDR3 loop spans 14 amino acids. Germline V gene lookup returns CDR1 DFQATT and CDR2 SNEGSKA (reference sequence). V dropped 4 bases and J dropped 7 bases, with 17 bases sitting between them. This chain's CDR3 is CSANRFPDHNEQFF. The DNA for the CDR3 is TGCAGTGCTAATCGATTTCCGGATCATAATGAGCAGTTCTTC.

This clonotype was detected ten times or more. This chain uses TRBV29-1 with TRBJ1-5, with 10 bases fitting TRBD1. There are 12 residues in the CDR3. Trimming at V came to 7 bases and at J to 5 bases, leaving 2 bases not matched to a gene. CDR1 and CDR2 (germline): SQVTM, ANQGSEA. CDR3 DNA: TGCAGCGCCGGGACAGGGGATCAGCCCCAGCATTTT. This translates into CSAGTGDQPQHF.

This clonotype occurred many times. The chain links TRBV6-5 to TRBJ1-2, with 9 bases matching TRBD1. The trim removed 4 bases at V and 6 bases at J, leaving 6 bases unmatched. The CDR3 has 14 residues. Germline CDR1 reads MNHEY; CDR2 reads SVGAGI. CDR3 amino acids: CASSFDRGRDGYTF. The CDR3 DNA follows: TGTGCCAGCAGTTTTGACAGGGGGAGGGATGGCTACACCTTC.

This clonotype showed up just once. The chain links TRBV11-2 to TRBJ2-7, with a tentative D call TRBD1 (6 bases). Germline CDR1 SGHAT, CDR2 FQNNGV. The CDR3 has 13 amino acids. V lost 4 bases and J lost 1, with 8 bases in between. The CDR3 DNA sequence: TGTGCCAGCAGCTACAGGGCATCCTACGAGCAGTACGTC. Translating it yields CASSYRASYEQYV.

In this sample, this clonotype turned up many times. This sequence joins TRBV20-1 and TRBJ2-7; possibly TRBD2 for D (5 bases). The CDR3 extends over 13 amino acids. V was clipped by 6 bases and J by 2 bases, with 14 bases between them. The germline V gene encodes CDR1 DFQATT and CDR2 SNEGSKA (reference sequence). The CDR3 spells CSARRASTYEQYF. In DNA form, the CDR3 reads TGCAGTGCCAGGCGGGCCTCGACCTACGAGCAGTACTTC.

This clonotype was observed many times. The chain links TRBV20-1 to TRBJ1-2; TRBD1 might be the D (5 bases). Germline loops: CDR1 DFQATT, CDR2 SNEGSKA (reference sequence). The V end was cut by 0 bases, the J end by 3 bases, with 8 bases between. The CDR3 is 13 residues long. CDR3 amino acids: CSARDQGDYGYTF. The CDR3 DNA reads as TGCAGTGCTAGAGATCAGGGAGACTATGGCTACACCTTC.

This clonotype was recorded many times. The chain employs TRBV15 and TRBJ2-2; the D is unclear. The CDR3 runs 15 residues. The germline V gene encodes CDR1 LNHNV and CDR2 YYDKDF (reference sequence). V was shortened by 2 bases and J by 5 bases, with 12 bases between the two germline ends. This chain's CDR3 is CATSRNQEFTGELFF. The DNA of the CDR3 is TGTGCCACCAGCAGAAACCAGGAGTTTACCGGGGAGCTGTTTTTT.

This clonotype was seen more than once but under ten times. A read error is possible here, since a much larger clone lies one base away. The J gene is TRBJ2-7, the V gene TRBV20-1, with 9 bases that match TRBD2. Germline V CDR1 and CDR2: DFQATT, SNEGSKA (reference sequence). The CDR3 spans 12 residues. The CDR3 region is CNARLAAYEQYF. The CDR3 DNA sequence: TGCAATGCTAGACTAGCGGCCTACGAGCAGTACTTC.

The sample holds many counts of this clonotype. The chain employs TRBV7-2 and TRBJ1-6; D remains ambiguous. CDR3 size: 19 residues. Germline CDR1 and CDR2: SGHTA and FQGNSA. V was shortened by 0 bases and J by 0 bases, with 15 bases between the two germline ends. The CDR3 DNA reads as TGTGCCAGCAGCTTAGCGTACAGTACGACGAGCTCCTATAATTCACCCCTCCACTTT. This codes for CASSLAYSTTSSYNSPLHF.

A note on this clonotype: A single base separates this from a much larger clone, so it may be a read error. This rearrangement joins TRBV4-1 to TRBJ2-7; 7 nucleotides line up with TRBD2. The closer fit of TRBJ2-1 to the DNA end suggests the J call may be wrong. The length of the CDR3 is 12 residues. The germline V gene encodes CDR1 MGHRA and CDR2 YSYEKL. The CDR3 is CASSPGRVEQFF. Written as DNA, the CDR3 is TGCGCCAGCAGCCCGGGGAGGGTCGAGCAGTTCTTC.

Ten or more counts support this clonotype. In nucleotides, the CDR3 is TGCAGTGCCCTTCCCGTGGGGGGGGCCAACGTCCTGACTTTC. Translated: CSALPVGGANVLTF. The V and J genes are TRBV20-1 and TRBJ2-6; D is uncertain. The V gene lost 6 bases and the J gene lost 4 bases, with 13 bases spanning the gap. The CDR3 consists of 14 residues. Germline V gives CDR1 DFQATT, CDR2 SNEGSKA (reference sequence).

This clonotype was found many times. This rearrangement joins TRBV6-5 to TRBJ1-2, with 8 positions matching TRBD1. Germline V lookup: CDR1 MNHEY, CDR2 SVGAGI. This CDR3 comprises 13 residues. Germline trimming cut 2 bases from V and 6 bases from J; bases unmatched to any gene: 2. The CDR3 is CASSYTGGDGYTF. The CDR3 DNA reads TGTGCCAGCAGTTACACAGGGGGGGATGGCTACACCTTC.